This record covers a single TCR beta chain. Its antigen is currently unknown. V was clipped by 5 bases and J by 3 bases, with 20 bases between them. This CDR3 is 16 amino acids long. The sample comes from a study of CD8+CD57+ T cells in acquired aplastic anemia. Study-level background: Recorded DNA amounts for sorted CD4+ and CD8+ cells had an average of 3.2 ug. Study-wide points: Researchers report that approximately 28 CD8+ CDR3 sequences appeared in both patients and controls.

TCR beta VDJ and CDR3 profiling used genomic DNA as template. TCRdb reprocessed the reads via MiXCR and lists one record per CDR3 protein. The table has 250,000 to 350,000 distinct CDR3 sequences, 56% seen once. The genes are TRBV12-3 or TRBV12-4 and TRBJ2-7; a weak D match, TRBD2 (6 bases). The source is a human donor with severe aplastic anemia or a healthy control (not recorded which). The specimen was sorted CD4+, CD8+, or CD8+CD57+ T cells (not recorded which) from PBMCs. The CDR3, as DNA: TGTGCCAGCAGTCCCCGGAGGAGGGAGATCTACTACGAGCAGTACTTC. It translates to CASSPRRREIYYEQYF.